Listed below are T cell receptor beta chains from one sample, sequenced in a study of cytomegalovirus exposure and HLA in healthy donors. Assay used: immunoSEQ multiplex PCR; TCRdb lists only in-frame clones, some missing. This listing includes roughly 120,000 clones. Sequenced input: PBMCs. These receptors all come from a man aged 18 to 30 in good health and CMV-seronegative. Both conserved end residues are part of each CDR3. A D gene is named only where the DNA matches it firmly.

j_gene,d_gene,v_gene,CDR3aa,CDR3nt
TRBJ1-5,-,TRBV9,CASSVDLGPTQPQHF,TGTGCCAGCAGCGTAGATCTGGGGCCGACTCAGCCCCAGCATTTT
TRBJ2-1,TRBD2,TRBV13,CASSVPSGRTPQPSYNEQFF,TGTGCCAGCAGCGTTCCTAGCGGGAGGACCCCTCAGCCCTCATACAATGAGCAGTTCTTC
TRBJ2-6,TRBD1,TRBV5-1,CASSFTGAGANVLTF,TGCGCCAGCAGCTTTACAGGGGCTGGGGCCAACGTCCTGACTTTC
TRBJ2-5,TRBD1,TRBV19,CASSISGQGKETQYF,TGTGCCAGTAGTATTTCCGGACAGGGGAAAGAGACCCAGTACTTC
TRBJ2-6,TRBD1,TRBV7-9,CASSKDRGRAGANVLTF,TGTGCCAGCAGTAAGGACAGGGGGCGAGCTGGGGCCAACGTCCTGACTTTC
TRBJ2-1,TRBD1,TRBV18,CASSLGTGDNEQFF,TGTGCCAGCTCACTCGGGACAGGGGATAATGAGCAGTTCTTC
TRBJ2-6,TRBD1,TRBV6-4,CASSSGGGDGANVLTF,TGTGCCAGCAGTTCAGGGGGTGGCGATGGGGCCAACGTCCTGACTTTC
TRBJ1-2,-,TRBV27,CASSFGQSGGYGYTF,TGTGCCAGCAGTTTTGGGCAGTCGGGGGGCTATGGCTACACCTTC
TRBJ1-3,-,TRBV18,CASSPDSTRNTIYF,TGTGCCAGCTCACCCGACAGTACCAGAAACACCATATATTTT
TRBJ2-1,-,TRBV15,CATSGRTGEQFF,TGTGCCACCAGCGGACGAACAGGTGAGCAGTTCTTC
TRBJ2-3,-,TRBV11-2,CASSATRGSSDTQYF,TGTGCCAGCAGCGCGACTCGAGGGAGCTCAGATACGCAGTATTTT
TRBJ2-1,-,TRBV7-9,CASSLGEAYNEQFF,TGTGCCAGCAGCTTAGGAGAAGCTTACAATGAGCAGTTCTTC
TRBJ2-2,-,TRBV19,CASTTLGVNTGELFF,TGTGCCAGTACCACCCTAGGGGTGAACACCGGGGAGCTGTTTTTT
TRBJ2-1,-,TRBV7-9,CASRRQTPINEQFF,TGTGCCAGCAGACGACAGACTCCTATCAATGAGCAGTTCTTC
TRBJ2-1,-,TRBV28,CASSTGSSYNEQFF,TGTGCCAGCAGTACAGGGAGCTCCTACAATGAGCAGTTCTTC
TRBJ2-1,TRBD1,TRBV27,CASRTGGAQNEQFF,TGTGCCAGCCGGACAGGGGGCGCCCAAAATGAGCAGTTCTTC
TRBJ2-5,-,TRBV5-1,CASSGGPGVETQYF,TGCGCCAGCAGCGGAGGACCGGGGGTGGAGACCCAGTACTTC
TRBJ2-7,TRBD2,TRBV6-5,CASSWIGGGQPYEQYF,TGTGCCAGCAGTTGGATCGGGGGGGGCCAACCCTACGAGCAGTACTTC
TRBJ2-3,-,TRBV6-1,CASSELQGYTDTQYF,TGTGCCAGCAGTGAACTCCAGGGGTACACAGATACGCAGTATTTT
TRBJ2-7,-,TRBV7-2,CASTPGGPYEQYF,TGTGCCAGCACACCTGGAGGCCCCTACGAGCAGTACTTC
TRBJ2-5,-,TRBV11-2,CASSFRGETQYF,TGTGCCAGCAGCTTCAGGGGAGAGACCCAGTACTTC
TRBJ1-1,-,TRBV6-5,CASSAGTFTEAFF,TGTGCCAGCAGCGCCGGGACTTTTACCGAAGCTTTCTTT
TRBJ2-1,-,TRBV10-3,CAISPRGPYNEQFF,TGTGCCATCAGCCCTAGAGGGCCCTACAATGAGCAGTTCTTC
TRBJ2-1,-,TRBV5-1,CASSLGLDYNEQFF,TGCGCCAGCAGCTTGGGTCTAGACTACAATGAGCAGTTCTTC
TRBJ1-4,-,TRBV10-1,CASSGFGAEKLFF,TGCGCCAGCAGTGGGTTCGGAGCAGAAAAACTGTTTTTT
TRBJ1-3,-,TRBV9,CGGGASNTIYF,TGTGGAGGGGGGGCTTCAAACACCATATATTTT
TRBJ2-1,TRBD1,TRBV10-1,CASSESTFGTGFCNEQFF,TGCGCCAGCAGTGAGTCGACGTTCGGGACAGGTTTCTGCAATGAGCAGTTCTTC
TRBJ2-3,TRBD2,TRBV5-1,CASSPGTSGSRTDTQYF,TGCGCCAGCAGCCCGGGGACTAGCGGGAGTCGAACAGATACGCAGTATTTT
TRBJ2-7,TRBD1,TRBV6-5,CASGETGTGLFEQYF,TGTGCCAGCGGGGAGACCGGGACAGGGCTCTTCGAGCAGTACTTC
TRBJ1-1,-,TRBV5-1,CASSSGQQRNAFF,TGCGCCAGCAGCTCCGGACAGCAAAGGAATGCTTTCTTT
TRBJ1-2,TRBD1,TRBV7-2,CASSLYIPGDRDYGYTF,TGTGCCAGCAGCTTGTACATTCCGGGGGACAGGGACTATGGCTACACCTTC
TRBJ2-1,TRBD2,TRBV10-2,CASRQASGYNEQFF,TGCGCCAGCAGGCAGGCTAGCGGCTACAATGAGCAGTTCTTC
TRBJ1-2,-,TRBV9,CASSFRGLGYTF,TGTGCCAGCAGCTTTAGGGGGTTAGGCTACACCTTC
TRBJ2-7,TRBD2,TRBV29-1,CSTSSGGYEQYF,TGCAGCACATCTAGCGGGGGTTACGAGCAGTACTTC
TRBJ2-2,-,TRBV10-1,CASSSVPNTGELFF,TGCGCCAGCAGTTCCGTCCCGAACACCGGGGAGCTGTTTTTT
TRBJ1-1,-,TRBV14,CASSVIENTEAFF,TGTGCCAGCAGCGTCATAGAGAACACTGAAGCTTTCTTT
TRBJ2-5,-,TRBV15,CATSRDRGSRKTQYF,TGTGCCACCAGCAGAGATCGTGGTAGCAGAAAGACCCAGTACTTC
TRBJ2-7,-,TRBV5-1,CASSLATSSYEQYF,TGCGCCAGCAGCCTGGCCACTAGCTCCTACGAGCAGTACTTC
TRBJ1-1,TRBD1,TRBV25-1,CASSEYGTGALEGAFF,TGTGCCAGCAGTGAATATGGGACAGGGGCCTTAGAGGGAGCTTTCTTT
TRBJ2-3,-,TRBV28,CASSPDSSTDTQYF,TGTGCCAGCAGTCCCGACTCTAGCACAGATACGCAGTATTTT
TRBJ2-5,-,TRBV19,CASSAGRSEGTQYF,TGTGCCAGTAGTGCGGGACGGTCGGAGGGGACCCAGTACTTC
TRBJ1-1,-,TRBV30,CAWSVSRLNTEAFF,TGTGCCTGGAGTGTATCTAGGTTGAACACTGAAGCTTTCTTT
TRBJ2-1,-,TRBV11-2,CASSLEDSYNEQFF,TGTGCCAGCAGCTTAGAGGACAGCTACAATGAGCAGTTCTTC
TRBJ2-4,-,TRBV29-1,CSVWENIQYF,TGCAGCGTATGGGAGAACATTCAGTACTTC
TRBJ1-1,-,TRBV10-2,CASNQGGKTEAFF,TGCGCCAGCAACCAGGGAGGGAAGACTGAAGCTTTCTTT
TRBJ2-7,TRBD2,TRBV6-1,CASSLLAGGPHEQYF,TGTGCCAGCAGTTTACTAGCGGGAGGCCCCCACGAGCAGTACTTC
TRBJ1-3,-,TRBV5-4,CASSFGGGNTIYF,TGTGCCAGCAGCTTCGGGGGAGGAAACACCATATATTTT
TRBJ1-1,-,TRBV10-3,CAIHDSIMGTEAFF,TGTGCCATCCATGACAGTATAATGGGAACTGAAGCTTTCTTT
TRBJ1-3,-,TRBV5-1,CASSLLPGTGNTIYF,TGCGCCAGCAGCTTGCTCCCGGGGACTGGAAACACCATATATTTT
TRBJ2-3,-,TRBV6-1,CASSDRAGNSDTQYF,TGTGCCAGCAGTGATAGAGCAGGGAACTCAGATACGCAGTATTTT
TRBJ1-1,TRBD1,TRBV27,CASGDSLNTEAFF,TGTGCCAGCGGGGACAGCCTGAACACTGAAGCTTTCTTT
TRBJ1-1,TRBD1,TRBV29-1,CSVGQGATEAFF,TGCAGCGTTGGTCAGGGGGCCACTGAAGCTTTCTTT
TRBJ2-7,-,TRBV5-6,CASSPVTLNSYEQYF,TGTGCCAGCAGTCCCGTGACATTAAACTCCTACGAGCAGTACTTC
TRBJ2-2,-,TRBV6-5,CASRIGQSTGELFF,TGTGCCAGCAGGATAGGACAGTCCACCGGGGAGCTGTTTTTT
TRBJ1-1,-,TRBV11-2,CASSPPTGIVTEAFF,TGTGCCAGCAGCCCCCCAACAGGGATAGTTACTGAAGCTTTCTTT
TRBJ1-1,TRBD1,TRBV6-5,CASTDTDRANTEAFF,TGTGCCAGCACCGATACCGACAGGGCGAACACTGAAGCTTTCTTT
TRBJ1-5,-,TRBV4-1,CASSPGLNQPQHF,TGCGCCAGCAGCCCAGGGCTCAATCAGCCCCAGCATTTT
TRBJ1-6,TRBD1,TRBV28,CASSLSARGSYNSPLHF,TGTGCCAGCAGTTTATCGGCCAGGGGGTCCTATAATTCACCCCTCCACTTT